The rows below give T cell receptor beta chains drawn from one sample of a study of Graves' ophthalmopathy and Graves' hyperthyroidism. TCRdb used MiXCR to reprocess the multiplex PCR reads, holding one entry per CDR3 protein. The table includes hundreds of thousands of distinct CDR3 sequences, about 38% detected once. Sequencing used peripheral blood. These TCRs come from an adult man with Graves' ophthalmopathy. The CDR3 runs from the conserved cysteine through the conserved F or W. The D gene is left open where the match is weak. Size values are once, few and many counts, or a class for expanded clones, and some rows have none.

v_call clone_size d_call cdr3_aa
TRBV7-6 many - CASSLGDTYEQYF
TRBV2 - - CASSSGGKGGNTIYF
TRBV29-1 - TRBD2 CSVARRGLVHQGTQYF
TRBV7-9 once TRBD1 CASSLRDRGEYNSPLHF
TRBV5-1 many TRBD1 CASSLATGYRQETQYF
TRBV6-4 - TRBD1 CASRPGQGARYEQYF
TRBV3-1 few - CASSLGWANEKLFF
TRBV2 - - CASSAQAPYQETQYF
TRBV6-4 few TRBD1 CASSYLTGLYEQYF
TRBV7-8 many TRBD1 CASSFRTGDALGNTIYF
TRBV29-1 - - CSSASLFYGYTF
TRBV20-1 many - CSASWLAFF
TRBV7-3 - - CASSQSQRMNTEAFF
TRBV20-1 many - CSASSGQPNQPQHF
TRBV9 many TRBD1 CASSADRVTGANVLTF
TRBV11-2 many TRBD2 CASSLDRVSGEETQYF
TRBV7-6 - TRBD2 CASSPGLQSRELFF
TRBV12-3/TRBV12-4 - - CASSSRLNYGYTF
TRBV12-3/TRBV12-4 few - CASSYTAFPNTEAFF
TRBV5-4 few - CASSLGGMPSYEQYF
TRBV10-3 many - CAISASGPKNQPQHF
TRBV6-6 many - CASSWEFESPLHF
TRBV19 - TRBD1 CASSIVGRGVYQPQHF
TRBV5-1 - TRBD2 CASSLTASGTAYEQYF
TRBV11-3 - - CASSPRRRTNTGELFF
TRBV25-1 - - CASSEFWESETQYF
TRBV19 few TRBD2 CASSTRGGSYTDTQYF
TRBV29-1 - - CSLVGGVETQYF
TRBV7-3 many - CASSLEGLANSPLHF
TRBV11-2 many - CASSWNRVGGYTF
TRBV5-4 - - CASSMGRVANSPLHF
TRBV16 many - CASSQRLQETQYF
TRBV7-9 many - CASSLREGGETQYF
TRBV25-1 - - CASSAPTGAGNTIYF
TRBV10-3 many - CAIRMGSNTGELFF
TRBV29-1 - TRBD1 CSAEGTGYQETQYF
TRBV15 many - CATSRDSGSGNTIYF
TRBV2 many - CASRDDAGSEQYF
TRBV2 many TRBD1 CASSLTGGANYGYTF
TRBV6-5 many - CASSGLGGSEKLFF
TRBV10-3 - - CAIRPSSGNTGELFF
TRBV12-3/TRBV12-4 many TRBD2 CASSPSSLAGAGEQYF
TRBV7-9 - - CASSQDGGGPTYEQYF
TRBV10-3 - - CASWDSNQPQHF
TRBV11-2 - - CASRLGSGDVEKLFF
TRBV7-3 few - CASSLTTGEQFF
TRBV7-2 many TRBD1 CASSLENRGAYGAFF
TRBV6-4 - - CASSDSRGNGYTF
TRBV9 - TRBD1 CASSVERRGDSSGYTF
TRBV19 many TRBD1 CATQGQNSGNTIYF